Below, 9 T cell receptor beta chains from the same sample are listed, as sequenced in a study of beta chain features in type 1 diabetes (dated by TCRdb to the late 2010s). The library was prepared using the immunoSEQ multiplex PCR assay. All of the isolated RNA was reverse transcribed with the High Capacity cDNA Reverse Transcription Kit, so expressed TCRB transcripts were sequenced. This is the immuneACCESS table as TCRdb keeps it, with only in-frame sequences that have V and J called. A part of the clones is gone; compared with another copy, unresolved V genes explain less than half, and the rest is unexplained. A total of about 350,000 clones appear in this sample, roughly a fifth of them only once. Approximately 0.041% of the sample is taken by the ten largest. The sequenced sample was naive CD4+ T cells from blood. In the paper's terms, the cell subset or site label means: true naive CD4+ T cells. Receptor source: a woman between 18 and 29 years old in good health.

V is TRBV12-5 and J is TRBJ2-3; 9 nucleotides align to TRBD1. CDR1 is LGHNT, CDR2 FRNRAP, per germline. Trimming took 1 base from V and 7 from J; bases not matched to a gene: 9. The CDR3 is made up of 16 amino acids. The CDR3 DNA reads as TGTGCTAGTGGTTTGGGTCTGGAGGGACAGGGTAATACGCAGTATTTT. It yields the protein CASGLGLEGQGNTQYF.

This clone was found a few times. Other nucleotide sequences from this sample produce the same CDR3. The CDR3 sequence is CASSPGQGSYGYTF. The CDR3, as DNA: TGTGCCAGCTCACCGGGACAGGGGAGCTATGGCTACACCTTC. J is TRBJ1-2 and V is TRBV18, with TRBD1 matching over 10 bases. From germline, CDR1 is KGHSH and CDR2 LQKENI. The CDR3 extends over 14 amino acids. Losses at the gene ends were 3 bases for V and 4 bases for J; bases not matched to a gene: 2.

This clone was picked up a small number of times. The chain carries TRBV7-9 and TRBJ2-5; weak D call: TRBD2 (6 bases). The V gene's germline CDR1 is SEHNR and CDR2 FQNEAQ (reference sequence). Trimming pared 5 bases from V and 4 bases from J, leaving 14 bases between. The CDR3 runs to 14 residues. CDR3 sequence (DNA): TGTGCCAGCAGCACGGGACTGCCCGGAGAGACCCAGTACTTC. Its translation is CASSTGLPGETQYF.

The gene calls are TRBV6-1 and TRBJ2-5; 9 nucleotides match TRBD1. V lost 5 bases and J lost 5; bases outside the gene matches: 3. Per the germline V gene, CDR1 is MNHNS and CDR2 is SASEGT. The CDR3 contains 13 residues. Here the CDR3 reads CASSRGTGETQYF. The CDR3 DNA follows: TGTGCCAGCAGTCGAGGGACAGGGGAGACCCAGTACTTC.

The V and J genes are TRBV7-2 and TRBJ1-2; D might be TRBD1 (6 bases). Trimming took 7 bases from V and 1 from J, leaving 16 bases between them. Germline V gene sequence: CDR1 SGHTA, CDR2 FQGNSA. CDR3 size: 15 residues. CDR3: CASTPSAGDNYGYTF. CDR3 DNA sequence: TGTGCCAGCACCCCTTCTGCAGGGGATAACTATGGCTACACCTTC.

This clone was detected only once. V usage is TRBV18 and J usage is TRBJ2-1; D is possibly TRBD2 (6 bases). Germline CDR1 and CDR2: KGHSH and LQKENI. The CDR3 has 13 amino acids. Trimming cost V 2 bases and J 8 bases, with 10 bases left between them. CDR3 sequence: CASSPRGLHEQFF. In DNA, the CDR3 is TGTGCCAGCTCACCAAGGGGACTCCATGAGCAGTTCTTC.

The V gene is TRBV29-1, the J gene TRBJ1-2; 8 positions agree with TRBD1. The CDR3 has 11 residues. Germline loops: CDR1 SQVTM, CDR2 ANQGSEA. Trimming took 6 bases from V and 3 from J; bases not matched to a gene: 0. CDR3 in amino acids: CSVTGDYGYTF. CDR3 coding DNA: TGCAGCGTGACAGGGGACTATGGCTACACCTTC.

The gene calls are TRBV10-3 and TRBJ2-2; no definite D call. The CDR3 extends over 13 amino acids. V was clipped by 10 bases and J by 3 bases, with 12 bases between them. CDR1 is ENHRY and CDR2 is SYGVKD in the germline V gene. CDR3 coding DNA: TGTGCCACACAAAGCGACGACACCGGGGAGCTGTTTTTT. This encodes CATQSDDTGELFF.

The chain is built from TRBV4-1 and TRBJ2-1; D call uncertain. Germline assignment: CDR1 MGHRA and CDR2 YSYEKL. This CDR3 is 16 amino acids long. Trimming shortened V by 3 bases and J by 0 bases, and 12 bases separated the two germline ends. CDR3 nucleotides: TGCGCCAGCAGCCATCTGGGCAGAAGCTCCTACAATGAGCAGTTCTTC. Translation gives CASSHLGRSSYNEQFF.